Listed below are T cell receptor beta chains from one sample, sequenced in a study of shared clonotypes between healthy human individuals. Some clones are missing from TCRdb's copy, which holds only in-frame ones; the method was immunoSEQ multiplex PCR. In the table there are nearly 2 million clones, about 95% of which are singletons. The sequenced sample consisted of naive CD8+ T cells sorted from blood. The receptors stem from a young man in good health. CDR3s include the opening cysteine and the closing phenylalanine or tryptophan. The D gene is left open where the match is weak. Rows give clone size only sometimes, using once, few, many, or a class for an expanded clone.

j_gene | len | abundance | v_gene | d_gene | CDR3aa | CDR3nt
TRBJ1-2 | 15 | NA | TRBV7-9 | NA | CASSLLEGTWDGYTF | TGTGCCAGCAGCTTATTGGAGGGGACCTGGGATGGCTACACCTTC
TRBJ2-1 | 13 | NA | TRBV18 | NA | CATVDREGNEQFF | TGTGCCACCGTGGACAGGGAGGGGAATGAGCAGTTCTTC
TRBJ2-5 | 12 | NA | TRBV11-2 | NA | CASSATKETQYF | TGTGCCAGCAGCGCTACAAAAGAGACCCAGTACTTC
TRBJ2-1 | 15 | NA | TRBV9 | TRBD1 | CASSVGDSSYNEQFF | TGTGCCAGCAGCGTAGGGGACAGCTCCTACAATGAGCAGTTCTTC
TRBJ2-7 | 16 | NA | TRBV16 | NA | CASSHGIQGLLYEQYF | TGTGCCAGCAGCCATGGGATACAGGGTTTACTTTACGAGCAGTACTTC
TRBJ1-1 | 14 | few | TRBV29-1 | NA | CSVEIGVRNTEAFF | TGCAGCGTGGAGATCGGGGTTAGGAACACTGAAGCTTTCTTT
TRBJ2-1 | 16 | NA | TRBV5-1 | NA | CASSLVPGSSYNEQFF | TGCGCCAGCAGCTTGGTCCCAGGGAGCTCCTACAATGAGCAGTTCTTC
TRBJ2-7 | 12 | NA | TRBV15 | NA | CATSRGWDEQYF | TGTGCCACCAGCAGAGGGTGGGACGAGCAGTACTTC
TRBJ1-1 | 14 | NA | TRBV10-3 | TRBD1 | CAIRGQDLNTEAFF | TGTGCCATCAGAGGACAGGACTTGAACACTGAAGCTTTCTTT
TRBJ2-7 | 13 | NA | TRBV4-1 | TRBD1 | CASSQRTGYEQYF | TGCGCCAGCAGCCAGCGGACAGGCTACGAGCAGTACTTC
TRBJ2-7 | 17 | NA | TRBV28 | NA | CASSLAPGVLGDYEQYF | TGTGCCAGCAGTTTAGCCCCCGGGGTCCTGGGCGACTACGAGCAGTACTTC
TRBJ2-7 | 11 | once | TRBV6-1 | NA | CASSVAPEQYF | TGTGCCAGCAGTGTCGCCCCCGAGCAGTACTTC
TRBJ1-6 | 17 | NA | TRBV4-3 | NA | CASSQDINRDRNSPLHF | TGCGCCAGCAGCCAAGATATTAACAGGGATCGGAATTCACCCCTCCACTTT
TRBJ2-7 | 15 | few | TRBV5-1 | NA | CASSGGTVSSYEQYF | TGCGCCAGCAGCGGAGGGACAGTTTCATCCTACGAGCAGTACTTC
TRBJ1-3 | 15 | NA | TRBV4-1 | NA | CASSQAGSSGNTIYF | TGCGCCAGCAGCCAGGCGGGGAGCTCTGGAAACACCATATATTTT
TRBJ2-7 | 15 | NA | TRBV27 | TRBD1 | CASSLSVGGEAEQYF | TGTGCCAGCAGTTTATCCGTAGGGGGCGAGGCCGAGCAGTACTTC
TRBJ2-7 | 13 | NA | TRBV2 | NA | CASSFGKGYEQYF | TGTGCCAGCAGTTTCGGGAAGGGCTACGAGCAGTACTTC
TRBJ2-1 | 13 | NA | TRBV9 | NA | CASSVDVTLEQFF | TGTGCCAGCAGCGTGGATGTGACTCTGGAGCAGTTCTTC
TRBJ1-1 | 14 | few | TRBV7-9 | NA | CASSTEGTNTEAFF | TGTGCCAGCAGCACAGAGGGAACCAACACTGAAGCTTTCTTT
TRBJ2-2 | 17 | NA | TRBV11-2 | NA | CASTPRKGGANTGELFF | TGTGCCAGCACCCCCAGAAAAGGCGGGGCGAACACCGGGGAGCTGTTTTTT
TRBJ2-7 | 12 | NA | TRBV6-1 | NA | CASSEDRHEQYF | TGTGCCAGCAGTGAAGACCGTCACGAGCAGTACTTC
TRBJ2-7 | 14 | NA | TRBV7-8 | TRBD2 | CASSPSGSSYEQYF | TGTGCCAGCAGCCCCAGCGGGAGCTCCTACGAGCAGTACTTC
TRBJ1-1 | 14 | NA | TRBV28 | TRBD1 | CASTRQGMNTEAFF | TGTGCCAGCACCCGACAGGGAATGAACACTGAAGCTTTCTTT
TRBJ2-2 | 17 | NA | TRBV7-8 | TRBD2 | CASSSLAGGSNTGELFF | TGTGCCAGCAGCTCTCTAGCGGGGGGGTCGAACACCGGGGAGCTGTTTTTT
TRBJ2-7 | 15 | NA | TRBV4-1 | NA | CASSQERTRPYEQYF | TGCGCCAGCAGCCAAGAACGGACCCGCCCCTACGAGCAGTACTTC
TRBJ1-1 | 13 | NA | TRBV2 | NA | CASSPGRGTEAFF | TGTGCCAGCAGCCCAGGACGGGGGACTGAAGCTTTCTTT
TRBJ2-5 | 11 | NA | TRBV10-3 | NA | CAIAEQETQYF | TGTGCCATCGCGGAGCAAGAGACCCAGTACTTC
TRBJ1-1 | 13 | NA | TRBV6-5 | NA | CASSPTAGTEAFF | TGTGCCAGCAGCCCGACAGCGGGGACTGAAGCTTTCTTT
TRBJ2-7 | 13 | once | TRBV19 | NA | CASSPNRGLEQYF | TGTGCCAGTAGCCCGAACCGGGGGCTCGAGCAGTACTTC
TRBJ1-5 | 13 | NA | TRBV28 | TRBD1 | CASGWDRYQPQHF | TGTGCCAGCGGATGGGACAGGTATCAGCCCCAGCATTTT
TRBJ1-3 | 16 | NA | TRBV4-1 | NA | CASSQDPGLSGNTIYF | TGCGCCAGCAGCCAAGATCCCGGGTTATCAGGAAACACCATATATTTT
TRBJ2-7 | 18 | NA | TRBV5-6 | TRBD2 | CASSLGLLAGDVPYEQYF | TGTGCCAGCAGCTTGGGCCTACTAGCGGGAGACGTCCCCTACGAGCAGTACTTC
TRBJ2-7 | 15 | NA | TRBV7-8 | NA | CASSFRGVSSYEQYF | TGTGCCAGCAGCTTCAGGGGAGTAAGCTCCTACGAGCAGTACTTC
TRBJ2-3 | 16 | NA | TRBV6-5 | TRBD2 | CASSYLGLAGSDTQYF | TGTGCCAGCAGTTACCTGGGACTAGCGGGATCAGATACGCAGTATTTT
TRBJ2-1 | 14 | NA | TRBV10-2 | TRBD2 | CASSEGLEVVEQFF | TGCGCCAGCAGTGAGGGACTAGAAGTTGTTGAGCAGTTCTTC
TRBJ2-1 | 15 | NA | TRBV7-9 | NA | CASRVGAGPANEQFF | TGTGCCAGCCGCGTTGGGGCAGGCCCGGCCAATGAGCAGTTCTTC
TRBJ2-1 | 13 | NA | TRBV9 | NA | CASSDSLAHEQFF | TGTGCCAGCTCGGATTCTTTGGCACATGAGCAGTTCTTC
TRBJ2-5 | 18 | NA | TRBV5-6 | TRBD2 | CASSFYRGAGGLQETQYF | TGTGCCAGCAGCTTTTATCGAGGAGCGGGAGGACTCCAAGAGACCCAGTACTTC
TRBJ2-1 | 14 | NA | TRBV4-1 | NA | CASSQVGTYNEQFF | TGCGCCAGCAGCCAGGTGGGAACCTACAATGAGCAGTTCTTC
TRBJ2-7 | 15 | NA | TRBV7-9 | TRBD2 | CASSSRGGPVYEQYF | TGTGCCAGCAGCTCCCGCGGGGGGCCGGTCTACGAGCAGTACTTC
TRBJ1-2 | 13 | few | TRBV9 | TRBD1 | CASSGGQGHGYTF | TGTGCCAGCAGCGGCGGACAGGGGCATGGCTACACCTTC
TRBJ1-1 | 15 | NA | TRBV19 | NA | CASDPRAGLNTEAFF | TGTGCCAGCGATCCAAGGGCGGGGTTGAACACTGAAGCTTTCTTT
TRBJ1-2 | 15 | NA | TRBV9 | TRBD1 | CASSGTTGIISGYTF | TGTGCCAGCAGCGGAACGACAGGGATTATTAGTGGCTACACCTTC
TRBJ1-2 | 15 | NA | TRBV7-9 | NA | CAIPLPGHGPGGYTF | TGTGCCATCCCCCTCCCGGGACACGGACCGGGTGGCTACACCTTC
TRBJ2-3 | 13 | NA | TRBV29-1 | NA | CSVPDLAADTQYF | TGCAGCGTCCCGGACCTCGCCGCAGATACGCAGTATTTT
TRBJ2-7 | 14 | NA | TRBV11-2 | NA | CASSFRGGSYEQYF | TGTGCCAGCAGCTTTAGGGGAGGCTCCTACGAGCAGTACTTC
TRBJ1-2 | 19 | NA | TRBV19 | NA | CASRTFREADVGLLEGYTF | TGTGCCAGTAGGACCTTCAGGGAGGCCGACGTTGGGCTCCTGGAAGGCTACACCTTC
TRBJ1-1 | 15 | NA | TRBV28 | TRBD1 | CASSFRDRGPTEAFF | TGTGCCAGCAGTTTTCGGGACAGGGGACCCACTGAAGCTTTCTTT